This TCR beta chain was profiled in a study of blood T cell repertoires in COVID-19. Study in general: T cells, B-cell-depleted T cells, or PBMCs supplied cDNA or gDNA.

In the original processing: For nucleated cells, counts were estimated from reference gene primer amplification. Repertoires were generated with immunoSEQ multiplex PCR, while TCRdb's copy carries only in-frame clones and drops some. The V and J calls and clone size are taken from that table; D and trimming were inferred from the DNA. The sample gives 150,000 to 200,000 clones, around 89% of which show up once; under 2% is in the top ten. CDR3 length: 17 residues. With V trimmed by 0 bases and J by 2 bases, 4 bases remained unmatched. CDR1 and CDR2 from the germline V gene are SGHNT and YYREEE (reference sequence).

V gene TRBV5-4 combines with J gene TRBJ2-3; 12 bases match TRBD2. Source material: peripheral blood. The receptor's source is a man aged 18 to 29 who had recovered from COVID-19. Here the CDR3 reads CASSLAGLAGLTDTQYF. CDR3 sequence (DNA): TGTGCCAGCAGCTTGGCAGGACTAGCGGGACTCACAGATACGCAGTATTTT.